This is a list of T cell receptor beta chains from one sample in a study of blood T cells in healthy people across ages. TCRdb reanalysed the 5' RACE reads using MiXCR and keeps one entry per CDR3 protein. Of roughly 720,000 distinct CDR3 sequences in the sample, approximately 55% were seen once. Sequenced material: blood. All receptors come from a man older than 75 in good health. CDR3s include the opening cysteine and the closing phenylalanine or tryptophan. D genes are given only for firm matches. A clone size is listed for some rows: how often the clone was seen (once, few, many), or a class if it is expanded.

clone size	J gene	V gene	D gene	CDR3 DNA	CDR3 protein
.	TRBJ1-2	TRBV20-1	TRBD1	TGCAGTGCTAGAGATCTCGGACAGGAGGTTGGCTACACCTTC	CSARDLGQEVGYTF
.	TRBJ2-1	TRBV27	TRBD1	TGTGCCAGCAGTCACCGACAGGGGCGAAATGAGCAGTTCTTC	CASSHRQGRNEQFF
.	TRBJ1-5	TRBV24-1	.	TGTGCCACCAGTACGGGGGGCAATCAGCCCCAGCATTTT	CATSTGGNQPQHF
.	TRBJ1-2	TRBV28	.	TGTGCCAGCAGGACCCAGGGTGTCGGGGGCTACACCTTC	CASRTQGVGGYTF
many	TRBJ2-7	TRBV7-2	.	TGTGCCAGCAGACAAAACCCCGGGAGATCCTACGAGCAGTACTTC	CASRQNPGRSYEQYF
.	TRBJ1-2	TRBV10-2	.	TGCGCCAGCAGTGAATCTGGGAGGCACTATGGCTACACCTTC	CASSESGRHYGYTF
.	TRBJ1-1	TRBV6-1	.	TGTGCCAGCAGTCCGGTGGGGAACACTGAAGCTTTCTTT	CASSPVGNTEAFF
.	TRBJ2-6	TRBV6-5	.	TGTGCCAGCAGACCCGGGACAACAGGGGCCAACGTCCTGACTTTC	CASRPGTTGANVLTF
once	TRBJ1-5	TRBV7-9	.	TGTGCCAGCAGCTTGATCTCTGGAGGTGGGCCCCAGCATTTT	CASSLISGGGPQHF
few	TRBJ2-1	TRBV5-1	.	TGCGCCAGCAGCTTGGGGTTCCTGGCGGAGCAGTTCTTC	CASSLGFLAEQFF
.	TRBJ1-2	TRBV3-1	.	TGTGCCAGCAGCCAAGGAAACGTACGGGGCTACACCTTC	CASSQGNVRGYTF
once	TRBJ2-7	TRBV28	.	TGTGCCAGCAGTTTTTTCAGGGGCCGTCCCTCCTACGAGCAGTACTTC	CASSFFRGRPSYEQYF
.	TRBJ1-5	TRBV6-1	.	TGTGCCAGCAGTGAAGAGTTCGGGCCCCAGCATTTT	CASSEEFGPQHF
.	TRBJ2-1	TRBV5-1	.	TGCGCCAGCAGCTCGGGGCTAAGGACAGCTCTCAATGAGCAGTTCTTC	CASSSGLRTALNEQFF
once	TRBJ1-2	TRBV7-2	.	TGTGCCAGCAGACTGGGACACGTTAACTATGGCTACACCTTC	CASRLGHVNYGYTF
.	TRBJ2-5	TRBV27	.	TGTGCCAGCAGTTTATCTCGAATTCAAGAGACCCAGTACTTC	CASSLSRIQETQYF
.	TRBJ2-1	TRBV12-3/TRBV12-4	TRBD2	TGTGCCAGCGGAGTAGAGGCGGGAGGAGCCTACAATGAGCAGTTCTTC	CASGVEAGGAYNEQFF
.	TRBJ1-2	TRBV12-3/TRBV12-4	.	TGTGCCACAGCGACAGGCTATGGCAACACCTTC	CATATGYGNTF
few	TRBJ2-1	TRBV11-2	.	TGTGCCAGCAGCTCGCCGGAGGGCTCCTACAATGAGCAGTTCTTC	CASSSPEGSYNEQFF
.	TRBJ2-7	TRBV5-1	.	TGCGCCAGCAGCTTACGTAGCGGAACCTCCTACGAGCAGTACTTC	CASSLRSGTSYEQYF
.	TRBJ2-3	TRBV11-1	.	TGTGCCAGCAGCGAGGATCGGGACCCCAGATACGCGTATTTT	CASSEDRDPRYAYF
.	TRBJ1-2	TRBV5-1	.	TGCGCCAACAGCTTGTTGTTGGCCTCAACCAGAGGCTACACCTTC	CANSLLLASTRGYTF
few	TRBJ2-1	TRBV10-3	TRBD2	TGTGCCATCAACGCCAGCGGGAGGGCCGGCAATGAGCAGTTCTTC	CAINASGRAGNEQFF
.	TRBJ2-4	TRBV4-1	.	TGCGCCAGCAGCTCAATAATCGGGGGACAAAACATTCAGTACTTC	CASSSIIGGQNIQYF
once	TRBJ2-7	TRBV20-1	TRBD1	TGCAGTGCAAGGGACAGAATCTACGAGCAGTACTTC	CSARDRIYEQYF
once	TRBJ2-5	TRBV5-1	TRBD1	TGCGCCAGCAGCTTGGTGGGACAGAACCATGAGACCCAGTACTTC	CASSLVGQNHETQYF
.	TRBJ2-7	TRBV5-1	.	TGCGCCAGCAGCTTGGCCGTCGGGAGCGACGAGCAGTACTTC	CASSLAVGSDEQYF
few	TRBJ2-7	TRBV3-1	TRBD2	TGTGCCAGCAGTCCGACTAGCCTAAGCTCCTACGAGCAGTACTTC	CASSPTSLSSYEQYF
few	TRBJ2-5	TRBV24-1	.	TGTGCCACCAGTAATGGAGGGGAATGGGAGACCCAGTACTTC	CATSNGGEWETQYF
few	TRBJ2-7	TRBV20-1	TRBD2	TGCAGTGCTAGAGATTCCCAGACTAGCGGGTACGAGCAGTACTTC	CSARDSQTSGYEQYF
.	TRBJ1-6	TRBV20-1	.	TGCAGTGCTAGGGTGACTACCGCTAATTCACCCCTCCACTTT	CSARVTTANSPLHF